This TCR beta chain originates from a study of shared clonotypes between healthy human individuals. Selected positively for CCR7 and CD45RO-negative, naive CD8 cells excluded terminally differentiated effector memory CD45RA+ cells. Repertoires were generated with immunoSEQ multiplex PCR, while TCRdb's copy carries only in-frame clones and drops some. The repertoire holds millions of clones, about 95% seen once, with 0.9% to 1.3% in the top ten. In this sample, this clone turned up once. The germline CDR1 and CDR2 sequences are GTSNPN and SVGIG (reference sequence). The CDR3 loop spans 11 amino acids. V was clipped by 8 bases and J by 0 bases, with 7 bases between them.

The specimen was naive CD8+ T cells sorted from blood. The V gene is TRBV30, the J gene TRBJ1-1; no clear D gene. This clonotype originated in a man younger than 35 in good health. The CDR3 DNA reads TGTGCCGGGGAGGTGAACACTGAAGCTTTCTTT. Protein product: CAGEVNTEAFF. Drawing the rest from reference TRBV30 and TRBJ1-1, the complete variable domain is SQTIHQWPATLVQPVGSPLSLECTVEGTSNPNLYWYRQAAGRGLQLLFYSVGIGQISSEVPQNLSASRPQDRQFILSSKKLLLSDSGFYLCAGEVNTEAFFGQGTRLTVV.